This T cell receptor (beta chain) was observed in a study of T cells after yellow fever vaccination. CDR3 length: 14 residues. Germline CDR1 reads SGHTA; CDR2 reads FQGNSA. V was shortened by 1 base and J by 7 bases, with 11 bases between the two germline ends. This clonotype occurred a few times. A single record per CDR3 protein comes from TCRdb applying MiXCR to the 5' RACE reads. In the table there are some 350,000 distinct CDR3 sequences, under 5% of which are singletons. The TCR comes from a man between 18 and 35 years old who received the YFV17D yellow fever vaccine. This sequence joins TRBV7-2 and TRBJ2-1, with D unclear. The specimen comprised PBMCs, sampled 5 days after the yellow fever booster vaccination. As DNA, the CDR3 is TGTGCCAGCAGCTTAGTTCTCTGGCCTAATGAGCAGTTCTTC. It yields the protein CASSLVLWPNEQFF.